This T cell receptor beta chain is from a study of blood T cell repertoires in COVID-19. Study as a whole: Some COVID-19 samples were acute and others convalescent; all came from the United States, Italy and Spain. T cells, B-cell-depleted T cells, or PBMCs supplied cDNA or gDNA.

Germline loops: CDR1 SGDLS, CDR2 YYNGEE. V was pared by 0 bases and J by 3 bases, with 10 bases of the junction left unmatched. CDR3 length: 17 amino acids. How the authors handled the data: Reference gene primers were amplified, and this amplification served to estimate nucleated cell counts. Libraries were prepared by immunoSEQ multiplex PCR; TCRdb keeps only in-frame clonotypes and omits some of them. V and J calls and clone size are those listed in that table; D and trimming were worked out from the DNA. The sample shows some 100,000 clones, roughly 92% of them seen only once. The chain couples TRBV9 to TRBJ2-7; the match to TRBD2 covers 9 bases. The sequence derives from a man aged 65 to 85 with acute or convalescent COVID-19. Sequenced material: peripheral blood. In DNA form, the CDR3 reads TGTGCCAGCAGCGTAGGACCCTCTGATAGCGGGAGCTACGAGCAGTACTTC. It codes for CASSVGPSDSGSYEQYF.